This T cell receptor (beta chain) was obtained from a study of T-cell reconstitution after alpha-beta-depleted transplantation in children. This clonotype was counted ten times or more. Its antigen is still unknown. Study outcomes and limitations: Most T-cell counts and diversity one year after the transplant came from T cells that were newly produced. The origin of high day-60 TCRbeta diversity in some patients lay in surviving recipient T cells and thymic progenitors. Alpha-beta T cells about two months after transplant reportedly derived from several hundred expanded graft clones.

Germline CDR1 and CDR2: MRHNA and SNTAGT. The V segment lost 4 bases and the J segment 2 bases; nucleotides outside the gene matches: 21. The CDR3 consists of 21 residues. Construction of the TCRbeta library involved unique molecular identifiers. TCRdb reanalysed the PCR reads using MiXCR and keeps one entry per CDR3 protein. The profile shows 700,000 or so distinct CDR3 sequences, around 13% of them singletons. The starting material was PBMCs, obtained before TCRalphabeta/CD19-depleted stem cell transplant. This receptor was taken from a girl under 10 years old with congenital amegakaryocytic thrombocytopenia, due to receive a stem cell transplant. The chain couples TRBV6-4 to TRBJ2-3; 10 bases line up with TRBD2. The CDR3 loop reads CASSVHHSLVPLAGLTDTQYF. The CDR3 DNA reads TGTGCCAGCAGTGTACACCACTCCCTCGTCCCACTAGCGGGACTCACAGATACGCAGTATTTT.